The rows below give T cell receptor beta chains drawn from one sample of a study of technical replicates of blood from a handful of donors. Only in-frame clones appear in the TCRdb table, and some are missing; sequencing was by immunoSEQ multiplex PCR. The table records 12,000 or so clones, around nine tenths of them present only once. What was sequenced was PBMCs. These receptors all stem from a human donor in good health. Both conserved end residues are part of each CDR3. Fields, in order: V gene, D gene, clone size, J gene, CDR3 protein, CDR3 DNA. The D gene is left open where the match is weak. Only some rows state a clone size, as once, few, many or a class for expanded clones.

TRBV27	NA	NA	TRBJ1-1	CASSLGYSGGRDTEAFF	TGTGCCAGCAGTTTAGGTTATTCGGGGGGCAGGGACACTGAAGCTTTCTTT
TRBV28	NA	NA	TRBJ2-5	CASTPLRIHQETQYF	TGTGCCAGCACCCCCCTCAGGATACACCAAGAGACCCAGTACTTC
TRBV30	NA	NA	TRBJ2-7	CAWSSRLNYEQYF	TGTGCCTGGAGTTCCAGACTGAATTACGAGCAGTACTTC
TRBV18	NA	NA	TRBJ1-1	CASSPSSGWNTEAFF	TGTGCCAGCTCACCATCGTCAGGGTGGAACACTGAAGCTTTCTTT
TRBV5-6	TRBD2	NA	TRBJ2-7	CASNPGGPDYEQYF	TGTGCCAGCAACCCGGGAGGTCCGGACTACGAGCAGTACTTC
TRBV30	NA	NA	TRBJ2-1	CAWSNYLGEQFF	TGTGCCTGGAGTAACTACCTGGGTGAGCAGTTCTTC
TRBV19	NA	NA	TRBJ2-2	CASTRGSANTGELFF	TGTGCCAGTACTCGGGGTAGCGCAAACACCGGGGAGCTGTTTTTT
TRBV7-2	TRBD2	NA	TRBJ2-4	CASSLGLLAATLAKNIQYF	TGTGCCAGCAGCTTAGGTTTACTAGCGGCCACATTAGCCAAAAACATTCAGTACTTC
TRBV10-1	NA	NA	TRBJ2-1	CASSESRRWNNEQFF	TGCGCCAGCAGTGAGTCGAGGAGGTGGAACAATGAGCAGTTCTTC
TRBV28	TRBD1	NA	TRBJ1-2	CASIKGSGQPPGGYTF	TGTGCCAGCATAAAGGGATCGGGACAGCCGCCAGGTGGCTACACCTTC
TRBV6-1	NA	NA	TRBJ2-6	CASGDWRSGANVLTF	TGTGCCAGCGGAGACTGGCGCTCTGGGGCCAACGTCCTGACTTTC
TRBV5-8	NA	once	TRBJ2-5	CASSVGLLQETQYF	TGTGCCAGCAGCGTGGGGCTCCTCCAAGAGACCCAGTACTTC
TRBV11-2	NA	once	TRBJ2-3	CASSLSLSDTQYF	TGTGCCAGCAGCTTAAGCCTCTCAGATACGCAGTATTTT
TRBV6-5	NA	NA	TRBJ1-1	CASSYRQSEAFF	TGTGCCAGCAGTTATAGACAGTCTGAAGCTTTCTTT
TRBV7-8	TRBD2	few	TRBJ2-1	CASSLTSPLAGVVDEQFF	TGTGCCAGCAGCTTAACCTCGCCTCTAGCGGGAGTGGTCGATGAGCAGTTCTTC
TRBV25-1	TRBD2	NA	TRBJ2-7	CASSERGSGRSDEQYF	TGTGCCAGCAGTGAAAGGGGTAGCGGGAGATCGGACGAGCAGTACTTC
TRBV29-1	NA	NA	TRBJ1-1	CSVVVTGQNTEAFF	TGCAGCGTTGTCGTGACAGGACAGAACACTGAAGCTTTCTTT
TRBV4-2	NA	NA	TRBJ2-7	CASSQGSAGSSEQYF	TGTGCCAGCAGCCAAGGGTCGGCGGGATCGAGCGAGCAGTACTTC
TRBV5-1	NA	NA	TRBJ1-4	CASSLPDTNYEKLFF	TGCGCCAGCAGCTTACCGGACACAAATTATGAAAAACTGTTTTTT
TRBV10-3	NA	NA	TRBJ1-4	CAIRASTNEKLFF	TGTGCCATCAGAGCCTCAACTAATGAAAAACTGTTTTTT
TRBV6-1	NA	few	TRBJ2-6	CASRLSHSGANVLTF	TGTGCCAGCAGATTGAGCCATTCTGGGGCCAACGTCCTGACTTTC
TRBV6-5	NA	NA	TRBJ2-7	CASSYSGRGSDEQYF	TGTGCCAGCAGTTACTCTGGCCGGGGTTCGGACGAGCAGTACTTC
TRBV6-4	TRBD2	NA	TRBJ2-3	CASSDGAGGSTDTQYF	TGTGCCAGCAGTGACGGCGCGGGAGGTTCCACAGATACGCAGTATTTT
TRBV5-8	NA	NA	TRBJ1-4	CASSRRRPATNEKLFF	TGTGCCAGCAGCCGACGGAGACCTGCAACTAATGAAAAACTGTTTTTT
TRBV27	NA	once	TRBJ2-1	CASSLLVGLNNEQFF	TGTGCCAGCAGTTTATTAGTGGGACTCAACAATGAGCAGTTCTTC
TRBV5-1	NA	NA	TRBJ1-2	CASSREQGNYGYTF	TGCGCCAGCAGCCGGGAACAGGGCAACTATGGCTACACCTTC
TRBV27	TRBD2	NA	TRBJ2-1	CASSLSRLAGYNEQFF	TGTGCCAGCAGTTTATCGAGACTAGCGGGTTACAATGAGCAGTTCTTC
TRBV5-1	TRBD1	once	TRBJ1-4	CASSLGTGSEKLFF	TGCGCCAGCAGCCTTGGGACAGGGAGTGAAAAACTGTTTTTT
TRBV5-1	TRBD1	NA	TRBJ2-1	CASSPGTGGIGEQFF	TGCGCCAGCAGCCCCGGGACAGGGGGGATCGGTGAGCAGTTCTTC
TRBV5-4	NA	few	TRBJ2-7	CASSERTGLRRYEQYF	TGTGCCAGCAGTGAGAGAACAGGCCTGAGGCGCTACGAGCAGTACTTC
TRBV14	NA	NA	TRBJ2-7	CASSQEEGYEQYF	TGTGCCAGCAGCCAAGAGGAGGGTTACGAGCAGTACTTC
TRBV7-9	TRBD2	NA	TRBJ2-1	CASSLGGRAYNEQFF	TGTGCCAGCAGCTTAGGCGGGAGGGCCTACAATGAGCAGTTCTTC
TRBV27	TRBD1	NA	TRBJ1-5	CASSSGQGNQPQHF	TGTGCCAGCAGTTCGGGACAGGGCAATCAGCCCCAGCATTTT
TRBV30	NA	once	TRBJ1-2	CAWSILGAGEFGDGYTF	TGTGCCTGGAGTATACTTGGGGCAGGGGAGTTCGGCGATGGCTACACCTTC
TRBV6-1	NA	NA	TRBJ2-7	CASSEVGATYEQYF	TGTGCCAGCAGTGAAGTGGGCGCTACCTACGAGCAGTACTTC
TRBV27	TRBD1	NA	TRBJ2-5	CASRSGTDPQETQYF	TGTGCCAGCAGGTCAGGGACAGACCCCCAAGAGACCCAGTACTTC
TRBV10-1	NA	NA	TRBJ2-7	CASSVLSVIAYEQYF	TGCGCCAGCAGTGTCCTTAGCGTGATAGCCTACGAGCAGTACTTC
TRBV30	NA	NA	TRBJ2-5	CAWSGDILGETQYF	TGTGCCTGGAGTGGTGACATCCTGGGAGAGACCCAGTACTTC
TRBV30	NA	NA	TRBJ1-3	CAWKQPGNTIYF	TGTGCCTGGAAACAGCCTGGAAACACCATATATTTT
TRBV5-1	NA	NA	TRBJ2-4	CASSSALPGSIAKNIQYF	TGCGCCAGCAGCTCTGCCCTACCAGGGTCTATAGCCAAAAACATTCAGTACTTC
TRBV27	TRBD2	NA	TRBJ2-1	CASSLSGLAFNNEQFF	TGTGCCAGCAGTTTGTCGGGACTAGCGTTTAACAATGAGCAGTTCTTC
TRBV4-1	NA	NA	TRBJ1-4	CASSQDGLEMLRGNEKLFF	TGCGCCAGCAGCCAAGACGGACTAGAGATGCTGCGGGGTAATGAAAAACTGTTTTTT
TRBV7-2	TRBD2	NA	TRBJ2-3	CASSPGTSGRGTQYF	TGTGCCAGCAGCCCGGGGACTAGCGGGAGAGGTACGCAGTATTTT
TRBV6-1	NA	NA	TRBJ1-2	CASSEQGPGGYTF	TGTGCCAGCAGTGAGCAGGGGCCGGGGGGCTACACCTTC
TRBV27	TRBD2	NA	TRBJ2-7	CASRGGSSTYEQYF	TGTGCCAGCAGGGGGGGGAGTTCTACCTACGAGCAGTACTTC
TRBV6-1	TRBD2	NA	TRBJ2-1	CASTELAGEQFF	TGTGCCAGCACCGAACTAGCGGGCGAGCAGTTCTTC